The 14 T cell receptor beta chains below were found in one sample sequenced in a study of blood T cell repertoires in COVID-19. Sequencing used immunoSEQ multiplex PCR; TCRdb keeps in-frame clones, though not all of them. The table includes about 310,000 clones, 80% to 90% detected once. The sample consisted of PBMCs or T cells enriched from blood (not recorded which). These receptors were collected from a young man who had recovered from COVID-19.

This clone was seen only once. V gene TRBV27 combines with J gene TRBJ1-2; no definite D call. This CDR3 is built from 16 residues. The V end lost 2 bases, the J end lost 0 bases, and 13 bases lay between the germline ends. Per the germline V gene, CDR1 is MNHEY and CDR2 is SMNVEV (reference sequence). The CDR3: CASSLIWGEANYGYTF. CDR3 sequence (DNA): TGTGCCAGCAGTTTAATCTGGGGAGAGGCTAACTATGGCTACACCTTC.

This clone is a singleton in its sample. The chain has TRBV7-9 and TRBJ2-3; 8 nucleotides agree with TRBD1. The V gene end was trimmed by 5 bases and the J gene end by 5 bases; junction bases not matched to a gene: 9. Germline V gives CDR1 SEHNR, CDR2 FQNEAQ (reference sequence). This CDR3 has 15 residues. The CDR3 DNA follows: TGTGCCAGCAGCCACAGGGGGGCGGGACTAGATACGCAGTATTTT. It is translated as CASSHRGAGLDTQYF.

V usage is TRBV10-2 and J usage is TRBJ2-7, with TRBD1 matching over 7 bases. The CDR3 extends over 15 amino acids. J was trimmed by 3 bases and V by 1 base; bases with no gene match: 6. The germline gives CDR1 WSHSY, CDR2 SAAADI. In nucleotides, the CDR3 is TGCGCCAGCAGTGAGTTTCGGACAGGAAGCTACGAGCAGTACTTC. This codes for CASSEFRTGSYEQYF.

The chain employs TRBV3-1 (or the pseudogene TRBV3-2) and TRBJ1-1; D perhaps matches TRBD1 (6 bases). The V gene's germline CDR1 is LGHDT and CDR2 YNNKEL (reference sequence). There are 14 residues in the CDR3. Trimming cost V 3 bases and J 7 bases, with 15 bases left between them. The chain's CDR3 is CASSQATTGLEAFF. The DNA of the CDR3 is TGTGCCAGCAGCCAGGCAACGACAGGCCTTGAAGCTTTCTTT.

V usage is TRBV6-5 and J usage is TRBJ2-3; D is perhaps TRBD2 (5 bases). V was cut by 8 bases and J by 4 bases, with 10 bases left in between. Germline V CDR1 and CDR2: MNHEY, SVGAGI. This CDR3 region has 12 residues. CDR3 nucleotides: TGTGCCAGCGGGGAGTCCCCAGATACGCAGTATTTT. It specifies CASGESPDTQYF.

The chain links TRBV19 to TRBJ1-3; D gene ambiguous. The CDR3 has 16 residues. Germline CDR1 is LNHDA and CDR2 is SQIVND (reference sequence). Trimming removed 3 bases from V and 2 bases from J, with 14 bases in between. The CDR3 loop is CASSIGVKAPGNTIYF. The CDR3 DNA is TGTGCCAGTAGTATCGGGGTTAAGGCGCCTGGAAACACCATATATTTT.

This chain joins TRBV27 and TRBJ1-1; maybe TRBD1 (5 bases). Germline-derived CDR1 and CDR2 are MNHEY and SMNVEV (reference sequence). Trimming shortened V by 1 base and J by 5 bases, and 8 bases separated the two germline ends. CDR3 length equals 13 residues. CDR3 coding DNA: TGTGCCAGCAGTTTATTACGGGGGACTGAAGCTTTCTTT. It codes for CASSLLRGTEAFF.

Details on this clone: Other DNA sequences from this sample encode an identical CDR3 as well. The chain is built from TRBV12-3 or TRBV12-4 and TRBJ1-5; no clear D. This CDR3 contains 12 residues. Trimming took 3 bases from V and 6 from J, leaving 6 bases between them. This CDR3 reads CASSFAGQPQHF. CDR3 DNA: TGTGCCAGCAGTTTTGCGGGTCAGCCCCAGCATTTT.

J is TRBJ2-5 and V is TRBV11-3, with a possible D match to TRBD2 (6 bases). Trimming shortened V by 5 bases and J by 4 bases, and 11 bases separated the two germline ends. The CDR3 totals 13 residues. CDR1 is SGHNT, CDR2 YENEEA, per germline. The CDR3 DNA reads as TGTGCCAGCAGCCCCCGGGGGAGAGAGACCCAGTACTTC. Its translation: CASSPRGRETQYF.

CDR3: CASSPLFIPGQGTNYGYTF. The CDR3 nucleotides are TGTGCCAGCAGTCCACTCTTCATCCCGGGACAGGGAACTAACTATGGCTACACCTTC. The chain carries TRBV27 and TRBJ1-2, with 9 bases lining up with TRBD1. V shed 5 bases, J shed 0 bases, and the junction held 16 bases outside the gene matches. This CDR3 region has 19 residues. Germline CDR1 MNHEY, CDR2 SMNVEV (reference sequence).

This chain joins TRBV4-2 and TRBJ1-3, with a weak D call TRBD1 (5 bases). This CDR3 region has 15 residues. Germline V gene sequence: CDR1 LGHNA, CDR2 YNFKEQ. V was trimmed by 0 bases and J by 2 bases, leaving 8 bases between them. As DNA, the CDR3 is TGTGCCAGCAGCCAAGATGGGGCAGCTGGAAACACCATATATTTT. Its protein product is CASSQDGAAGNTIYF.

A note on this clone: This specimen includes other DNA sequences encoding the same CDR3. The chain employs TRBV25-1 and TRBJ1-4, with D hard to call. V was shortened by 2 bases and J by 8 bases, with 9 bases between the two germline ends. Germline V gives CDR1 MGHDK, CDR2 SYGVNS. The length of the CDR3 is 13 residues. The CDR3 protein is CASSEGGREKLFF. The CDR3 DNA reads as TGTGCCAGCAGTGAAGGAGGGAGGGAAAAACTGTTTTTT.

CDR3 bases: TGTGCCTGGAGTGCCGAACTCCTTAGCTCCTATAATTCACCCCTCCACTTT. It translates to CAWSAELLSSYNSPLHF. V gene TRBV30 combines with J gene TRBJ1-6; no definite D call. Germline CDR1 GTSNPN, CDR2 SVGIG (reference sequence). The length of the CDR3 is 17 residues. V was cut by 1 base and J by 0 bases, with 13 bases left in between.

V gene TRBV24-1 combines with J gene TRBJ1-2; no reliable D call. Germline V CDR1 and CDR2: KGHDR, SFDVKD. The V end was cut by 6 bases, the J end by 1 base, with 5 bases between. This CDR3 has 12 amino acids. The CDR3 is CATSQVNYGYTF. Written as DNA, the CDR3 is TGTGCCACCAGTCAGGTTAACTATGGCTACACCTTC.